These 10 T cell receptor beta chains share one sample of origin, sequenced in a study of cytomegalovirus exposure and HLA in healthy donors. In the PCR, 60 Vbeta and 13 Jbeta primers were used. The data were produced by immunoSEQ multiplex PCR, yet TCRdb's version contains in-frame clones alone and is incomplete. Counted here are under 150,000 clones, 80% occurring once; the ten biggest clones make up over 2%. The sequenced sample was PBMCs. The receptors originated from a man aged 25-45 years in good health and CMV-seronegative.

The genes are TRBV19 and TRBJ1-1, with 8 bases aligning to TRBD1. This CDR3 has 23 amino acids. Trimming removed 3 bases from V and 0 bases from J; junction bases left unmatched: 27. From germline, CDR1 is LNHDA and CDR2 SQIVND (reference sequence). CDR3 in amino acids: CASSILSVGRGLRGRTMNTEAFF. The CDR3 region has the DNA TGTGCCAGTAGTATTTTAAGCGTAGGCAGGGGGCTTCGTGGGCGTACGATGAACACTGAAGCTTTCTTT.

The chain employs TRBV5-1 and TRBJ2-3; 10 bases match TRBD2. This CDR3 region has 14 residues. Germline-derived CDR1 and CDR2 are SGHRS and YFSETQ. The junction had 0 bases not matched to a gene; V was cut back by 4 bases and J by 1 base. In DNA, the CDR3 is TGCGCCAGCAGCACTAGCGGGGGCACAGATACGCAGTATTTT. The encoded protein is CASSTSGGTDTQYF.

The sample holds a few counts of this clone. This chain uses TRBV27 with TRBJ2-1; 10 bases fit TRBD2. Germline V gives CDR1 MNHEY, CDR2 SMNVEV (reference sequence). This CDR3 region has 17 residues. With 0 bases clipped from V and 2 bases from J, the junction kept 4 bases outside the gene matches. The CDR3 sequence is CASSLSPAGGPYNEQFF. CDR3 nucleotides: TGTGCCAGCAGTTTATCGCCAGCGGGAGGGCCCTACAATGAGCAGTTCTTC.

The rearrangement joins TRBV10-3 to TRBJ2-1; 7 nucleotides line up with TRBD1. CDR3 length equals 12 residues. Germline CDR1 reads ENHRY; CDR2 reads SYGVKD. Unmatched junction bases numbered 1, after V lost 6 bases and J lost 5 bases. CDR3 sequence reads: CAISGTDNEQFF. In DNA, the CDR3 is TGTGCCATCAGCGGGACAGACAATGAGCAGTTCTTC.

The chain carries TRBV29-1 and TRBJ2-3, with unresolved D. The V gene lost 8 bases and the J gene lost 7 bases, with 16 bases spanning the gap. CDR3 length: 12 residues. CDR1 SQVTM and CDR2 ANQGSEA come from the germline V gene. DNA for the CDR3: TGCAGCCCCGGAGAGGATCGTCATACGCAGTATTTT. Translating it yields CSPGEDRHTQYF.

This clone was seen only a few times. V is TRBV28 and J is TRBJ2-1; D is ambiguous. V lost 8 bases to trimming and J lost 4 bases, with 9 bases between them. Germline loops: CDR1 MDHEN, CDR2 SYDVKM. The CDR3 sequence is 12 residues long. The CDR3 coding sequence is TGTGCCAGCGGCGGAAAATACAATGAGCAGTTCTTC. It encodes CASGGKYNEQFF. The full variable domain, its missing parts supplied by reference TRBV28 and TRBJ2-1, is DVKVTQSSRYLVKRTGEKVFLECVQDMDHENMFWYRQDPGLGLRLIYFSYDVKMKEKGDIPEGYSVSREKKERFSLILESASTNQTSMYLCASGGKYNEQFFGPGTRLTVL.

The chain is built from TRBV13 and TRBJ2-1; weak D call: TRBD2 (6 bases). There are 14 residues in the CDR3. Trimming removed 5 bases at V and 6 bases at J, with 14 bases between. CDR1 PRHDT and CDR2 FYEKMQ come from the germline V gene (reference sequence). CDR3 bases: TGTGCCAGCAGCCTCGTAGTGGGAGGCAATGAGCAGTTCTTC. This sequence encodes CASSLVVGGNEQFF.

The chain uses TRBV12-5 and TRBJ1-5, with D possibly being TRBD1 (5 bases). Trimming left V 0 bases short and J 0 bases short, with 15 bases between. Germline-derived CDR1 and CDR2 are LGHNT and FRNRAP. This CDR3 comprises 18 residues. For the CDR3, the DNA is TGTGCTAGTGGTTTGGTGGCAGGGCGAAATTATAGCAATCAGCCCCAGCATTTT. Protein product: CASGLVAGRNYSNQPQHF.

The chain couples TRBV5-6 to TRBJ2-3; 7 bases are a match to TRBD2. The V segment lost 5 bases and the J segment 6 bases; nucleotides outside the gene matches: 15. The germline CDR1 and CDR2 sequences are SGHDT and YYEEEE. This CDR3 region has 16 residues. CDR3 in amino acids: CASRPFTSGKGDTQYF. The CDR3 nucleotides are TGTGCCAGCAGACCGTTCACCAGCGGGAAGGGGGATACGCAGTATTTT. The full variable domain, completed using reference TRBV5-6 and TRBJ2-3, is DAGVTQSPTHLIKTRGQQVTLRCSPKSGHDTVSWYQQALGQGPQFIFQYYEEEERQRGNFPDRFSGHQFPNYSSELNVNALLLGDSALYLCASRPFTSGKGDTQYFGPGTRLTVL.

A remark on this clone: The junction and the germline gene differ at one end; a read error may be behind it. V and J are TRBV27 and TRBJ1-5; D is unresolved. This CDR3 spans 14 amino acids. CDR1 is MNHEY and CDR2 is SMNVEV in the germline V gene (reference sequence). CDR3 sequence: CASSLTGNYQPQNF. In DNA form, the CDR3 reads TGTGCCAGCAGTTTAACGGGGAATTATCAGCCCCAGAATTTT.